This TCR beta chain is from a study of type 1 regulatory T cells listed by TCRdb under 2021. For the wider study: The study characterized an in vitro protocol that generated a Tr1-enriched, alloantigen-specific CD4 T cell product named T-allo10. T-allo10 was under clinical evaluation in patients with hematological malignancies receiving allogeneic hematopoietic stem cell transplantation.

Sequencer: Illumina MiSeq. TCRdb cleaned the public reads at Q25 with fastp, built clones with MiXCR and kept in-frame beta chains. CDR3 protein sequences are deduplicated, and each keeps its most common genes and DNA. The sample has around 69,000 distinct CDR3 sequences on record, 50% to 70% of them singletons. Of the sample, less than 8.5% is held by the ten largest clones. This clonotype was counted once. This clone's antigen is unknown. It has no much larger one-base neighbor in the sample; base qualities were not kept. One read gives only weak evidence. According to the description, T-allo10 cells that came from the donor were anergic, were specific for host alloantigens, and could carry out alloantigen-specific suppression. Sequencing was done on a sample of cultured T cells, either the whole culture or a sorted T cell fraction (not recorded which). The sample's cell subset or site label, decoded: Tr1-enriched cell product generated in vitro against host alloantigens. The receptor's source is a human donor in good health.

The nucleotides read TGTGCCAGCAGTACCTGGGTCCCTCCGGGGGGAGAGACCCAGTACTTC. Its amino acids are CASSTWVPPGGETQYF. The chain employs TRBV12-3 or TRBV12-4 and TRBJ2-5, with 7 junctional bases fitting TRBD2. V loses 5 bases at its end and J loses 4 bases; junction bases beyond the gene matches: 13. Spanning cysteine to phenylalanine, the CDR3 consists of 16 amino acids. Just the 48-base CDR3 DNA is kept, in frame starting at base 1.